Shown below are 27 T cell receptor beta chains from a single sample sequenced in a study of shared T cell receptors in the human thymus. Data came from immunoSEQ multiplex PCR; TCRdb stores just in-frame clones and leaves some out. The sample lists about 730,000 clones; approximately 85% were seen once. The same sample was also studied in work on human thymus T cells.

Specimen: thymocytes. The receptors here all came from a girl in the first two years of life with a congenital heart defect.

The chain links TRBV4-2 to TRBJ1-4; 7 bases align to TRBD1. From germline, CDR1 is LGHNA and CDR2 YNFKEQ. V lost 0 bases to trimming and J lost 5 bases; unmatched junction nucleotides: 9. CDR3 length equals 17 residues. The CDR3 is CASSQDPWDSWNEKLFF. The CDR3 DNA reads as TGTGCCAGCAGCCAAGATCCCTGGGACAGTTGGAATGAAAAACTGTTTTTT.

V is TRBV28 and J is TRBJ1-2, with a weak D call TRBD1 (5 bases). This CDR3 is built from 11 residues. CDR1 MDHEN and CDR2 SYDVKM come from the germline V gene. V was shortened by 11 bases and J by 2 bases, with 9 bases between the two germline ends. The CDR3 DNA follows: TGTGCCCTGGGGCGGAACTATGGCTACACCTTC. This encodes CALGRNYGYTF.

The gene calls are TRBV6-1 and TRBJ1-2, with D perhaps matching TRBD1 (5 bases). The V end was cut by 6 bases, the J end by 6 bases, with 14 bases between. Per germline, CDR1 MNHNS and CDR2 SASEGT. The CDR3 loop spans 13 amino acids. DNA of the CDR3: TGTGCCAGCAGAGAGGGACTGTCAGATGGCTACACCTTC. Encoded protein: CASREGLSDGYTF.

The chain is built from TRBV27 and TRBJ2-1, with 15 bases aligning to TRBD2. The trim removed 6 bases at V and 6 bases at J, leaving 18 bases unmatched. Germline CDR1 is MNHEY and CDR2 is SMNVEV (reference sequence). The length of the CDR3 is 20 residues. As DNA, the CDR3 is TGTGCCAGCAGCCTTAGGAGGACTAGCGGGGGGGCCATGGAAGCCAATGAGCAGTTCTTC. Residues: CASSLRRTSGGAMEANEQFF.

The gene calls are TRBV5-4 and TRBJ2-1; a possible D gene is TRBD2 (6 bases). The CDR3 is made up of 16 amino acids. Looked up from germline, CDR1 is SGHNT and CDR2 is YYREEE (reference sequence). Trimming pared 4 bases from V and 6 bases from J, leaving 20 bases between. As DNA, the CDR3 is TGTGCCAGCAGCCGCGGGGCCGACGTAGCGAGCAATGAGCAGTTCTTC. This translates into CASSRGADVASNEQFF. The full variable domain, its missing parts supplied by reference TRBV5-4 and TRBJ2-1, is ETGVTQSPTHLIKTRGQQVTLRCSSQSGHNTVSWYQQALGQGPQFIFQYYREEENGRGNFPPRFSGLQFPNYSSELNVNALELDDSALYLCASSRGADVASNEQFFGPGTRLTVL.

The gene calls are TRBV10-3 and TRBJ2-1, with 8 bases fitting TRBD1. The CDR3 is made up of 17 amino acids. After removal of 0 bases from V and 10 bases from J, the junction contained 14 bases not matched to a gene. Germline values: CDR1 ENHRY, CDR2 SYGVKD. CDR3 in DNA: TGTGCCATCAGTGAGTCACTCCCCGGGACAGGAGGAGGGGAGCAGTTCTTC. As protein: CAISESLPGTGGGEQFF.

J is TRBJ1-4 and V is TRBV6-1; a weak D match, TRBD1 (6 bases). The CDR3 length is 14 residues. Germline V gene data show CDR1 as MNHNS and CDR2 as SASEGT. V was shortened by 10 bases and J by 5 bases, with 17 bases between the two germline ends. The CDR3 DNA reads TGTGCCATCTTTTCGAAACAGGGAAATGAAAAACTGTTTTTT. It translates to CAIFSKQGNEKLFF.

V is TRBV4-3 and J is TRBJ2-7; TRBD1 agrees at 7 bases. Per germline, CDR1 LGHNA and CDR2 YSLEER. The CDR3 loop spans 13 amino acids. V was clipped by 1 base and J by 6 bases; unmatched bases: 3. The CDR3 loop is CASSQVTGVEQYF. In nucleotides, the CDR3 is TGCGCCAGCAGCCAAGTTACAGGGGTCGAGCAGTACTTC.

V usage is TRBV6-5 and J usage is TRBJ2-3; D gene ambiguous. V shed 3 bases and J shed 2 bases, with 15 bases lying between them. CDR3 size: 16 residues. Germline loops: CDR1 MNHEY, CDR2 SVGAGI. The CDR3 reads CASSYVPQLSTDTQYF. The CDR3 coding sequence is TGTGCCAGCAGTTATGTCCCACAGTTGTCCACAGATACGCAGTATTTT.

V is TRBV5-1 and J is TRBJ2-1, with 10 bases fitting TRBD1. The CDR3 is 15 residues long. Germline CDR1 SGHRS, CDR2 YFSETQ. The trim removed 4 bases at V and 2 bases at J, leaving 3 bases unmatched. The CDR3 spells CASSPGQGAYNEQFF. The CDR3 bases are TGCGCCAGCAGCCCCGGACAGGGGGCCTACAATGAGCAGTTCTTC.

The chain couples TRBV25-1 to TRBJ2-5, with TRBD2 as a possible D gene (5 bases). CDR3 length equals 13 residues. Germline V CDR1 and CDR2: MGHDK, SYGVNS. Trimming took off 1 base at V and 3 bases at J, with 6 bases between the two ends. CDR3 region: CASSEFGEETQYF. CDR3 coding DNA: TGTGCCAGCAGTGAATTCGGGGAAGAGACCCAGTACTTC.

The CDR3 here is CASSPRGGRASGNTIYF. The CDR3 DNA is TGTGCCAGCAGTCCCCGGGGGGGACGGGCCTCTGGAAACACCATATATTTT. This chain connects TRBV27 to TRBJ1-3, with D possibly TRBD1 on 5 matching bases. The CDR3 length is 17 residues. Germline V gene lookup returns CDR1 MNHEY and CDR2 SMNVEV (reference sequence). The V end lost 5 bases, the J end lost 0 bases, and 17 bases lay between the germline ends.

The J gene is TRBJ1-2, the V gene TRBV2, with D tentatively TRBD1 (5 bases). The CDR3 is 12 amino acids. V gave up 8 bases and J gave up 4 bases, with 11 bases separating them. Germline lookup yields CDR1 SNHLY and CDR2 FYNNEI. Here the CDR3 reads CASGPQGYGYTF. The CDR3 bases are TGTGCCAGCGGGCCTCAGGGCTATGGCTACACCTTC.

The chain recombines TRBV5-1 with TRBJ1-2; TRBD1 matches at 9 bases. Germline V gene lookup returns CDR1 SGHRS and CDR2 YFSETQ. With 0 bases clipped from V and 0 bases from J, the junction kept 6 bases outside the gene matches. The length of the CDR3 is 17 residues. CDR3 DNA: TGCGCCAGCAGCTTGGGTGACAGGGGGTACTCTAACTATGGCTACACCTTC. As protein: CASSLGDRGYSNYGYTF.

The gene calls are TRBV7-9 and TRBJ1-1; D is possibly TRBD1 (5 bases). Trimming took off 9 bases at V and 4 bases at J, with 18 bases between the two ends. The germline CDR1 and CDR2 sequences are SEHNR and FQNEAQ (reference sequence). CDR3 length equals 14 residues. CDR3 loop: CASAHGGEGTEAFF. CDR3 coding DNA: TGTGCCAGTGCACATGGGGGGGAAGGCACTGAAGCTTTCTTT.

The chain has TRBV9 and TRBJ2-1, with D tentatively TRBD1 (5 bases). The CDR3 loop spans 13 amino acids. Germline CDR1 and CDR2: SGDLS and YYNGEE. V gave up 2 bases and J gave up 6 bases, with 9 bases separating them. CDR3 nucleotide sequence: TGTGCCAGCAGCGTGGGGCCTAGCAATGAGCAGTTCTTC. Amino acids: CASSVGPSNEQFF.

The chain couples TRBV27 to TRBJ2-1, with a possible D match to TRBD1 (6 bases). This CDR3 has 13 amino acids. Per the germline V gene, CDR1 is MNHEY and CDR2 is SMNVEV (reference sequence). The V and J ends lost 9 bases and 7 bases respectively, with 16 bases between them. The CDR3 reads CASSWTATNEQFF. In DNA, the CDR3 is TGTGCCAGTTCGTGGACAGCCACAAATGAGCAGTTCTTC.

The chain joins TRBV7-6 to TRBJ1-6; D perhaps matches TRBD1 (5 bases). Trimming took 4 bases from V and 0 from J, leaving 13 bases between them. Looked up from germline, CDR1 is SGHVS and CDR2 is FNYEAQ. The CDR3 is 17 residues long. In DNA, the CDR3 is TGTGCCAGCAGCTGGACATCGAAACCCTCCTATAATTCACCCCTCCACTTT. This translates into CASSWTSKPSYNSPLHF. The full variable domain, its missing parts supplied by reference TRBV7-6 and TRBJ1-6, is GAGVSQSPRYKVTKRGQDVALRCDPISGHVSLYWYRQALGQGPEFLTYFNYEAQQDKSGLPNDRFSAERPEGSISTLTIQRTEQRDSAMYRCASSWTSKPSYNSPLHFGNGTRLTVT.

The rearrangement joins TRBV7-2 to TRBJ1-6; perhaps TRBD1 as D (5 bases). There are 16 residues in the CDR3. Between the trimmed V and J ends, which lost 5 bases and 4 bases, there was a span of 15 bases. Germline V gives CDR1 SGHTA, CDR2 FQGNSA. DNA of the CDR3: TGTGCCAGCAGCCAGGGTAGTGAATCGTATAATTCACCCCTCCACTTT. This encodes CASSQGSESYNSPLHF. Drawing the rest from reference TRBV7-2 and TRBJ1-6, the complete variable domain is GAGVSQSPSNKVTEKGKDVELRCDPISGHTALYWYRQSLGQGLEFLIYFQGNSAPDKSGLPSDRFSAERTGGSVSTLTIQRTQQEDSAVYLCASSQGSESYNSPLHFGNGTRLTVT.

This clone has just a few counts. The gene calls are TRBV4-1 and TRBJ1-5; TRBD1 agrees at 11 bases. The trim removed 3 bases at V and 7 bases at J, leaving 2 bases unmatched. Germline-derived CDR1 and CDR2 are MGHRA and YSYEKL. The CDR3 is 14 residues long. Here the CDR3 DNA reads TGCGCCAGCAGCCAGGGGACAGGGGGGCAGCCCCAGCATTTT. This gives the protein CASSQGTGGQPQHF.

This clone was detected only once. V and J are TRBV5-1 and TRBJ1-1; TRBD1 might be the D (5 bases). In germline, CDR1 is SGHRS, CDR2 YFSETQ. The CDR3 loop spans 11 amino acids. Trimming pared 2 bases from V and 12 bases from J, leaving 11 bases between. CDR3 amino acids: CASSFHRITFF. DNA for the CDR3: TGCGCCAGCAGCTTCCACAGGATAACTTTCTTT.

The chain joins TRBV9 to TRBJ1-3; TRBD1 matches at 8 bases. CDR1 and CDR2 (germline): SGDLS, YYNGEE. This CDR3 has 17 amino acids. The V and J ends lost 3 bases and 0 bases, in that order; junction bases with no gene match: 8. CDR3 DNA sequence: TGTGCCAGCAGCGCTCAGACAGGGGAAGACTCTGGAAACACCATATATTTT. Protein sequence: CASSAQTGEDSGNTIYF.

V and J are TRBV4-3 and TRBJ2-7, with 12 bases that match TRBD1. Germline V CDR1 and CDR2: LGHNA, YSLEER. Trimming took 5 bases from V and 5 from J; bases not matched to a gene: 7. The CDR3 totals 15 residues. The CDR3 coding sequence is TGCGCCAGCAGCTCAAGGGACAGGGGGCTCCACGAGCAGTACTTC. It translates to CASSSRDRGLHEQYF.

This CDR3 is CASSENTESSYNEQFF. In DNA, the CDR3 is TGTGCCAGCAGTGAGAATACGGAGAGCTCCTACAATGAGCAGTTCTTC. This rearrangement joins TRBV6-1 to TRBJ2-1; no clear D. The CDR3 has 16 amino acids. CDR1 is MNHNS and CDR2 is SASEGT in the germline V gene. V lost 3 bases and J lost 0, with 12 bases in between.

This clone was detected only once. The chain joins TRBV28 to TRBJ2-3; 10 bases map to TRBD1. The CDR3 is 14 residues long. Germline V gives CDR1 MDHEN, CDR2 SYDVKM. V dropped 7 bases and J dropped 3; count of bases not matched to a gene: 4. CDR3 residues: CASTMGQGTDTQYF. The CDR3 nucleotides read TGTGCCAGCACCATGGGACAGGGGACAGATACGCAGTATTTT.

DNA for the CDR3: TGTGCCAGCAGCTTCCCAGAAGTTAACTATGGCTACACCTTC. Protein product: CASSFPEVNYGYTF. The chain couples TRBV5-6 to TRBJ1-2; D ambiguous. V lost 2 bases, J lost 1 base, and 9 bases lay in between. The CDR3 contains 14 residues. Germline V gene sequence: CDR1 SGHDT, CDR2 YYEEEE.

The chain combines TRBV19 with TRBJ2-7; the match to TRBD1 covers 7 bases. With V trimmed by 10 bases and J by 2 bases, 20 bases remained unmatched. This CDR3 contains 17 residues. Germline V gene sequence: CDR1 LNHDA, CDR2 SQIVND (reference sequence). The CDR3 nucleotides read TGTGCCATTTCGACAGGGAATGTTTTTCGTGCACCCTACGAGCAGTACTTC. Amino acids: CAISTGNVFRAPYEQYF.